These T cell receptor beta chains were read from a single sample in a study of T cell responses to AZD1222 COVID-19 vaccine. Clones were read by immunoSEQ multiplex PCR, and TCRdb kept only the in-frame ones, dropping some. The sample has 130,000 to 150,000 clones; 70% to 90% are singletons. The starting material was peripheral blood, obtained 28 days after the second dose of the MenACWY control vaccine. These TCRs come from an adult who received the MenACWY meningococcal vaccine as a control. CDR3s include the opening cysteine and the closing phenylalanine or tryptophan. The D gene is left open where the match is weak. Size tells how often a clone was seen (once, few, many) or the class of an expanded clone, and some rows leave it out.

TRBJ1-1 TRBV29-1 NA NA CSVVELAGNTEAFF TGCAGCGTTGTGGAGTTGGCGGGGAATACTGAAGCTTTCTTT
TRBJ2-5 TRBV18 NA NA CASSPYQTQETQYF TGTGCCAGCTCACCATACCAGACCCAAGAGACCCAGTACTTC
TRBJ1-4 TRBV19 NA NA CASSNGDNEKLFF TGTGCCAGTAGTAACGGCGACAATGAAAAACTGTTTTTT
TRBJ1-1 TRBV4-1 NA NA CASSQVKWPRATEAFF TGCGCCAGCAGCCAAGTTAAATGGCCCCGGGCCACTGAAGCTTTCTTT
TRBJ1-5 TRBV30 NA NA CAWNRGNQPQHF TGTGCCTGGAACAGGGGCAATCAGCCCCAGCATTTT
TRBJ2-1 TRBV7-2 NA NA CASSLDRGVSYNEQFF TGTGCCAGCAGCTTAGATCGGGGAGTATCCTACAATGAGCAGTTCTTC
TRBJ2-7 TRBV3-1/TRBV3-2 NA TRBD2 CASSQGGGAYEQYF TGTGCCAGCAGCCAAGGCGGGGGGGCCTACGAGCAGTACTTC
TRBJ2-5 TRBV5-1 few NA CASSQGTVQETQYF TGCGCCAGCAGCCAGGGGACGGTACAAGAGACCCAGTACTTC
TRBJ2-2 TRBV9 few NA CASSVVGGFGELFF TGTGCCAGCAGCGTAGTAGGGGGGTTCGGGGAGCTGTTTTTT
TRBJ1-2 TRBV6-1 once NA CASSGPGQATINYGYTF TGTGCCAGCAGTGGACCAGGGCAGGCCACCATAAACTATGGCTACACCTTC
TRBJ2-7 TRBV5-1 NA TRBD1 CASSFNRDRGEQYF TGCGCCAGCAGCTTCAATCGGGACAGGGGCGAGCAGTACTTC
TRBJ1-6 TRBV4-3 NA NA CASSQDGRGSSYNSPLHF TGCGCCAGCAGCCAAGATGGTCGGGGGAGCTCCTATAATTCACCCCTCCACTTT
TRBJ1-2 TRBV14 once TRBD1 CASSPMGQLHGYTF TGTGCCAGCAGCCCGATGGGACAGCTACATGGCTACACCTTC
TRBJ2-2 TRBV5-1 NA NA CASGPGTNTGELFF TGCGCCAGCGGCCCCGGAACGAACACCGGGGAGCTGTTTTTT
TRBJ2-7 TRBV14 NA NA CASGWGYEQYF TGTGCCAGCGGGTGGGGCTACGAGCAGTACTTC
TRBJ2-7 TRBV4-2 NA NA CASSQDYEQYF TGTGCCAGCAGCCAAGATTACGAGCAGTACTTC
TRBJ2-7 TRBV2 NA NA CASSEWAVSGEQYF TGTGCCAGCAGTGAATGGGCAGTCTCTGGGGAGCAGTACTTC
TRBJ1-2 TRBV7-9 NA TRBD1 CASSPGTANYGYTF TGTGCCAGCAGCCCCGGGACAGCCAACTATGGCTACACCTTC
TRBJ1-5 TRBV4-1 once TRBD1 CASSQIGTGFGQPQHF TGCGCCAGCAGCCAGATCGGGACAGGGTTCGGACAGCCCCAGCATTTT
TRBJ2-1 TRBV2 NA NA CASSEPLGSYNEQFF TGTGCCAGCAGTGAACCCCTTGGCTCCTACAATGAGCAGTTCTTC
TRBJ1-3 TRBV3-1/TRBV3-2 NA TRBD1 CASSQDNRGLGGNTIYF TGTGCCAGCAGCCAAGATAACAGGGGGCTGGGTGGAAACACCATATATTTT
TRBJ1-3 TRBV15 NA NA CATSNVGGFGNTIYF TGTGCCACCAGCAATGTCGGGGGATTTGGAAACACCATATATTTT
TRBJ1-1 TRBV5-1 NA NA CASSLDRANTEAFF TGCGCCAGCAGCTTGGACAGGGCGAACACTGAAGCTTTCTTT
TRBJ1-6 TRBV7-9 NA NA CASTPGGSYNSPLHF TGTGCCAGCACCCCGGGGGGCAGTTATAATTCACCCCTCCACTTT
TRBJ1-2 TRBV6-5 once TRBD1 CASSLRDRASGYTF TGTGCCAGCAGTCTCAGGGACAGGGCTTCTGGCTACACCTTC
TRBJ2-2 TRBV2 few NA CASSEPGELFF TGTGCCAGCAGTGAGCCCGGGGAGCTGTTTTTT
TRBJ2-3 TRBV4-3 NA NA CASSQTNRESGLYF TGCGCCAGCAGCCAAACCAACCGGGAATCCGGCTTGTATTTT
TRBJ2-6 TRBV27 NA TRBD1 CASSLWTGTGANVLTF TGTGCCAGCAGTTTGTGGACAGGGACTGGGGCCAACGTCCTGACTTTC
TRBJ2-3 TRBV7-6 NA TRBD2 CASSLDGGAGDTQYF TGTGCCAGCAGCTTAGACGGGGGGGCGGGAGATACGCAGTATTTT
TRBJ1-1 TRBV2 NA NA CASSEQVGGTEAFF TGTGCCAGCAGCGAACAGGTTGGCGGCACTGAAGCTTTCTTT
TRBJ2-3 TRBV20-1 NA NA CSASYTDTQYF TGCAGTGCTTCGTACACAGATACGCAGTATTTT
TRBJ1-1 TRBV29-1 NA NA CSVEGSALNTEAFF TGCAGCGTTGAAGGCTCGGCCCTGAACACTGAAGCTTTCTTT
TRBJ2-7 TRBV28 NA NA CASSPGGTVAREQYF TGTGCCAGCAGCCCAGGAGGGACAGTTGCCCGGGAGCAGTACTTC
TRBJ1-2 TRBV4-1 NA TRBD1 CASSRGTADYGYTF TGCGCCAGCAGTCGTGGGACAGCCGATTATGGCTACACCTTC
TRBJ2-4 TRBV5-1 NA TRBD2 CASSLGAGGKNIQYF TGCGCCAGCAGCTTGGGAGCCGGGGGGAAAAACATTCAGTACTTC
TRBJ2-1 TRBV11-2 NA TRBD1 CASSSRPTGGGSYNEQFF TGTGCCAGCAGCTCCCGACCAACAGGGGGCGGCTCCTACAATGAGCAGTTCTTC
TRBJ2-2 TRBV18 NA TRBD1 CASSPQIQGISGELFF TGTGCCAGCTCACCACAAATACAGGGGATATCCGGGGAGCTGTTTTTT
TRBJ2-4 TRBV11-3 once NA CASSSRLGYKNIQYF TGTGCCAGCAGCTCTCGACTGGGTTACAAAAACATTCAGTACTTC
TRBJ2-7 TRBV5-1 few NA CASSLAGSNEQYF TGCGCCAGCAGCTTGGCAGGGTCAAACGAGCAGTACTTC
TRBJ1-3 TRBV19 NA TRBD1 CASTPGQSSGNTIYF TGTGCCAGTACTCCGGGACAGAGCTCTGGAAACACCATATATTTT
TRBJ1-5 TRBV28 NA NA CASSFDASQPQHF TGTGCCAGCAGTTTTGACGCCAGTCAGCCCCAGCATTTT
TRBJ1-5 TRBV2 NA TRBD1 CASSRDRDNQPQHF TGTGCCAGCAGCCGAGACAGGGACAATCAGCCCCAGCATTTT
TRBJ2-3 TRBV5-4 NA NA CASSSTTPDTQYF TGTGCCAGCAGCTCCACAACCCCAGATACGCAGTATTTT
TRBJ1-2 TRBV20-1 NA NA CSASPVGQGLNYGYTF TGCAGTGCTAGTCCGGTAGGGCAGGGTCTTAACTATGGCTACACCTTC
TRBJ1-1 TRBV3-1/TRBV3-2 NA TRBD1 CASSQSGQGPRNTEAFF TGTGCCAGCAGCCAATCGGGACAGGGGCCTAGGAACACTGAAGCTTTCTTT
TRBJ1-2 TRBV6-1 NA NA CASSEGSNRVYGYTF TGTGCCAGCAGTGAAGGGTCCAACAGGGTCTATGGCTACACCTTC
TRBJ2-2 TRBV5-6 NA NA CASSLDTGWGELFF TGTGCCAGCAGCTTGGACACAGGCTGGGGGGAGCTGTTTTTT
TRBJ2-2 TRBV11-3 NA NA CASSPGFVEGELFF TGTGCCAGCAGCCCGGGGTTCGTAGAGGGGGAGCTGTTTTTT
TRBJ1-3 TRBV18 NA NA CASSPQRDAGNTIYF TGTGCCAGCTCCCCACAACGGGACGCCGGAAACACCATATATTTT
TRBJ1-2 TRBV19 NA NA CASSTRQTAPVGYTF TGTGCCAGTAGCACCCGACAGACCGCCCCTGTTGGCTACACCTTC
TRBJ1-3 TRBV5-1 NA TRBD1 CASKGAATGNTIYF TGCGCCAGCAAGGGGGCCGCTACTGGAAACACCATATATTTT